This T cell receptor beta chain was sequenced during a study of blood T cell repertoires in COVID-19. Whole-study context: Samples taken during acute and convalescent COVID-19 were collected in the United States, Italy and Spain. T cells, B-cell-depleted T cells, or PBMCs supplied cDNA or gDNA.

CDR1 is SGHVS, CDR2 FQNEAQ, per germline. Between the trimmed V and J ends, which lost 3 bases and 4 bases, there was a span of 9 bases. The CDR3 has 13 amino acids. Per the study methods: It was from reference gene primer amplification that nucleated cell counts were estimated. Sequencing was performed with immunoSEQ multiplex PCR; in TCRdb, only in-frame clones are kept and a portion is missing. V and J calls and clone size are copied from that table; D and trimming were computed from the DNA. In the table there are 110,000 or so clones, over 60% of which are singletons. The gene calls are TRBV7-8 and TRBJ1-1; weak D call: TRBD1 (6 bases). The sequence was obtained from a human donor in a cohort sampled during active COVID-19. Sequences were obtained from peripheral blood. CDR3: CASSLAQGTEAFF. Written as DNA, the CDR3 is TGTGCCAGCAGCTTGGCACAGGGCACTGAAGCTTTCTTT.